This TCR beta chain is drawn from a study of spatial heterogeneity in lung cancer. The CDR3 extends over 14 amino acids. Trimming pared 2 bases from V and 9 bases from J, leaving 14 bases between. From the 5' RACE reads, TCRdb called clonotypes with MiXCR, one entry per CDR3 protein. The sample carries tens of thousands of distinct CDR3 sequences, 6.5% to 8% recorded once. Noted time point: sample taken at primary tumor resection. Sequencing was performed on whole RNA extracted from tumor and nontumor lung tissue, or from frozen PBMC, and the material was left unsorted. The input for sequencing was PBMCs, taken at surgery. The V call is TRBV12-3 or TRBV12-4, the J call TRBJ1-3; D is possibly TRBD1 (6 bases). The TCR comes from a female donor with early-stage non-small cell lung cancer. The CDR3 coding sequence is TGTGCCAGCAGTTTAATCCCAGGGGCGTCCACCATATATTTT. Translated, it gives CASSLIPGASTIYF.